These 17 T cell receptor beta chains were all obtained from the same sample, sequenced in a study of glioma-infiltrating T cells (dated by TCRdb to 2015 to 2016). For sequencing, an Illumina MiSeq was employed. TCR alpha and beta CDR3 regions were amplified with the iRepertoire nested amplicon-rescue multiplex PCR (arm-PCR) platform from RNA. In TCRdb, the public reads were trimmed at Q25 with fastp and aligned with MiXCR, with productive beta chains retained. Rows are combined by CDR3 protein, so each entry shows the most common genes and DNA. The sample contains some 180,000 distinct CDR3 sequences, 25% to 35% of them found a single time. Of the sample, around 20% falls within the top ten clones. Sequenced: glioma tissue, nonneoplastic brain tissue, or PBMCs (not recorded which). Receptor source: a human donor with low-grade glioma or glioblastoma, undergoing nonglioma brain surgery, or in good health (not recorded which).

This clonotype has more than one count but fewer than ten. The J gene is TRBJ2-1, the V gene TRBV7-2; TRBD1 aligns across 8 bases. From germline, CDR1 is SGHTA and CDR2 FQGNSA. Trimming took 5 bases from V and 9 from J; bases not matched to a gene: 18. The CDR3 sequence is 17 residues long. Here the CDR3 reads CASSTRTGQRVKGEQFF. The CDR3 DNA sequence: TGTGCCAGCAGCACTCGGACAGGGCAGCGGGTTAAAGGTGAGCAGTTCTTC.

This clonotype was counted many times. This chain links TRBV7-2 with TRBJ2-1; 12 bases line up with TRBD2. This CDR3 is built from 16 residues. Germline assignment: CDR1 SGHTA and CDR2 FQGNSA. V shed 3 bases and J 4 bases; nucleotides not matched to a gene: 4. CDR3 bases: TGTGCCAGCAGCTTGGCTAGCGGGAGGGGTTACAATGAGCAGTTCTTC. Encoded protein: CASSLASGRGYNEQFF.

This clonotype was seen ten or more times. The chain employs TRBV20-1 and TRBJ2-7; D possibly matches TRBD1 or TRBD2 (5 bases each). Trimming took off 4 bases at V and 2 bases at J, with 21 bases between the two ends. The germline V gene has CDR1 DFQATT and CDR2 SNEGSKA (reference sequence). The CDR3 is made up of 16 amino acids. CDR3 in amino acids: CSAIITGTPEAYEQYF. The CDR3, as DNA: TGCAGTGCTATTATTACCGGGACCCCGGAGGCCTACGAGCAGTACTTC.

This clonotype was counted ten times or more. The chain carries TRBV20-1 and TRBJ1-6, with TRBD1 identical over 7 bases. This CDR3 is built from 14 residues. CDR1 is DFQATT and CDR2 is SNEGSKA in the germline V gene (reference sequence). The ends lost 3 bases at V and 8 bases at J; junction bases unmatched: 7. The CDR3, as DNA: TGCAGTGCTAGTTTGGGGCAGGGGGATTCACCCCTCCACTTT. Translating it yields CSASLGQGDSPLHF.

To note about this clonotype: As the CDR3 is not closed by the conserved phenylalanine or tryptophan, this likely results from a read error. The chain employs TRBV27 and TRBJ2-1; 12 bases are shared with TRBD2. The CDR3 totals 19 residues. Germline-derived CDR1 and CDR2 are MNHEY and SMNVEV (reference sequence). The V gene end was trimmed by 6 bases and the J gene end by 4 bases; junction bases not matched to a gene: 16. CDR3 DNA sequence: TGTGCCAGCAGCCCCCAGACTAGCGGGAGTATGGGCGGGTACAATGAGCAGTTCTTA. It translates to CASSPQTSGSMGGYNEQFL.

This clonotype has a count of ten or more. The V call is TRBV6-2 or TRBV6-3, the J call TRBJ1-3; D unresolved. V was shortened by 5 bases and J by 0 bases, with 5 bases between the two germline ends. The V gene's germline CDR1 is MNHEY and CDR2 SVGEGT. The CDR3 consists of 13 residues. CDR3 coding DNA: TGTGCCAGCAGTGGGAGCTCTGGAAACACCATATATTTT. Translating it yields CASSGSSGNTIYF.

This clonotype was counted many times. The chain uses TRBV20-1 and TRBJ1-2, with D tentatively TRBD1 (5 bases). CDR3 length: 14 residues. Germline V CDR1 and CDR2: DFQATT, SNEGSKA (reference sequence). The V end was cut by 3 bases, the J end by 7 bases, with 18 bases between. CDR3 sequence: CSASGGIGVRGYTF. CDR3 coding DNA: TGCAGTGCTAGTGGGGGAATTGGGGTCCGTGGCTACACCTTC.

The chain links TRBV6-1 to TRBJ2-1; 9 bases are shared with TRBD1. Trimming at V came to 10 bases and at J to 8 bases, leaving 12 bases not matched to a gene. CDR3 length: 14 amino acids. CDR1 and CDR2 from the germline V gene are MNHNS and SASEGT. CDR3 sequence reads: CATGTGRAVDEQFF. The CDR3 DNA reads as TGTGCCACCGGGACAGGGAGGGCCGTCGATGAGCAGTTCTTC.

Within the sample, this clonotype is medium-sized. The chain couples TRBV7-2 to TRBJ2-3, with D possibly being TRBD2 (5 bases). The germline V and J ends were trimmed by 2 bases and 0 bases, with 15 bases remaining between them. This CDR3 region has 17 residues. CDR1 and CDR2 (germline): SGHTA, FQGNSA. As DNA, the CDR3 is TGTGCCAGCAGCTTAAGTCGTTGGCGCGGGAGCACAGATACGCAGTATTTT. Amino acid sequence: CASSLSRWRGSTDTQYF.

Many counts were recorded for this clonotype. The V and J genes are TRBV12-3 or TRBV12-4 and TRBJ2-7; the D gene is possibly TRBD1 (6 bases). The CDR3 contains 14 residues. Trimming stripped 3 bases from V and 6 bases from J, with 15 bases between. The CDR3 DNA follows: TGTGCCAGCAGTTTTGGAACAGGGTCCGTCGAGCAGTACTTC. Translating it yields CASSFGTGSVEQYF.

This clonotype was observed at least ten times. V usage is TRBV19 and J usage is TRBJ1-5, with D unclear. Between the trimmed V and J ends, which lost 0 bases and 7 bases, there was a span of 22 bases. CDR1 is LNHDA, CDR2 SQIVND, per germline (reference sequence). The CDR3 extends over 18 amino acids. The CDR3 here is CASSIDSTGNLGRQPQHF. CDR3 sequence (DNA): TGTGCCAGTAGTATAGATTCTACCGGGAACCTCGGACGACAGCCCCAGCATTTT.

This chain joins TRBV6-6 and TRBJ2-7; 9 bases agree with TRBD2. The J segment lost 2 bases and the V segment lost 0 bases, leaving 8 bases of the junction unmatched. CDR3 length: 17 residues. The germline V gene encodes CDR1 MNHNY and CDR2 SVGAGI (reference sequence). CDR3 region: CASSYSALTSGPYEQYF. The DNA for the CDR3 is TGTGCCAGCAGTTACTCGGCGTTGACTAGCGGCCCCTACGAGCAGTACTTC.

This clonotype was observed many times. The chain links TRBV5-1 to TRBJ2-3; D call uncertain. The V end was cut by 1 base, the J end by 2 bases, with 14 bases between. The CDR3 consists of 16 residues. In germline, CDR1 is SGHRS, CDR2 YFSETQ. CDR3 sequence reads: CASSLYGSSFTDTQYF. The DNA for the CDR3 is TGCGCCAGCAGCTTGTATGGTAGTAGTTTCACAGATACGCAGTATTTT.

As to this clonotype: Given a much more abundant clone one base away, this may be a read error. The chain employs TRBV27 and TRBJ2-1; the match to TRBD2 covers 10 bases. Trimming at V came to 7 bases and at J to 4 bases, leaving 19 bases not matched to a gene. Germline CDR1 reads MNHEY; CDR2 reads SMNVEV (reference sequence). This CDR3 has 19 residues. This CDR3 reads CASTSSGTSEFKKYNEQFF. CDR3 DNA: TGTGCCAGCACTTCGTCCGGGACTAGCGAGTTCAAAAAATACAATGAGCAGTTCTTC.

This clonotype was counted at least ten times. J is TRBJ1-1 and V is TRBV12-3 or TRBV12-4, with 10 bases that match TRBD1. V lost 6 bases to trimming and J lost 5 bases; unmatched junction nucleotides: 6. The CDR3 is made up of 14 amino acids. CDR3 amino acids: CASSRQGATTEAFF. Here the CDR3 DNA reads TGTGCCAGCAGCCGACAGGGGGCGACGACTGAAGCTTTCTTT.

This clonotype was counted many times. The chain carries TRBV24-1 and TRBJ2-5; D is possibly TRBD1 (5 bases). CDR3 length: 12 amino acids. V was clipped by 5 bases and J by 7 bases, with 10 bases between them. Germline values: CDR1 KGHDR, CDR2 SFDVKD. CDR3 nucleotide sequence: TGTGCCACCAGTGGGGGCTGGAGGACCCAGTACTTC. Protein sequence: CATSGGWRTQYF.

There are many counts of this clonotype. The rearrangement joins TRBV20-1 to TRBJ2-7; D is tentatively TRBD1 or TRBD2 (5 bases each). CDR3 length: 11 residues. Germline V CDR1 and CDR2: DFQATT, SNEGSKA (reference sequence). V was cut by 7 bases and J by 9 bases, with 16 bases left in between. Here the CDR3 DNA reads TGCAGTGTAACTGTAGCTGGGGGGCAGTACTTC. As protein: CSVTVAGGQYF.